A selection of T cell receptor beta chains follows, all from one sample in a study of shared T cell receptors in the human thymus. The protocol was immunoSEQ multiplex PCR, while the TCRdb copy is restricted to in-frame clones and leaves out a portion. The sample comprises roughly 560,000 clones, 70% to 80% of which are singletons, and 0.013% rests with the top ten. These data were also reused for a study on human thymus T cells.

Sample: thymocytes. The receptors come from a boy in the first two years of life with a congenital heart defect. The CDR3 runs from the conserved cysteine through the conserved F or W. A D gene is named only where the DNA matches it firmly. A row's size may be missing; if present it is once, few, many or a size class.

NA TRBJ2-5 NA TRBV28 CASSLFPGAETQYF
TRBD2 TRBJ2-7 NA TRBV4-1 CASSQDWWRGSESEQYF
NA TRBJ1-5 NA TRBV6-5 CASSTGAGYNQPQHF
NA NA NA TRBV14 CASSRTVRDSYEQYF
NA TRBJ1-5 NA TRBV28 CASRPRAKPQHF
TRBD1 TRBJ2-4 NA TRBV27 CASRLQGPKNIQYF
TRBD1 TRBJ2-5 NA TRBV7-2 CASSFGETGSWETQYF
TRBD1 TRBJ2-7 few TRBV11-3 CASSAGTGKGLGEQYF
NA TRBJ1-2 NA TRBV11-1 CASSLETGKGSSGYTF
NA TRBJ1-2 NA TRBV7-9 CASSSGKYSYGYTF
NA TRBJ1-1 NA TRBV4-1 CASSRHRGVGTEAFF
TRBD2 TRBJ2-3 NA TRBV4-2 CASSQDGLAGVAGDTQYF
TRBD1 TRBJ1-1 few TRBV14 CASSPQGDRNTEAFF
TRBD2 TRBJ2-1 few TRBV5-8 CASSKGTSGGDEQFF